Listed here are 9 T cell receptor beta chains from one sample, sequenced in a study of tumor and adjacent non-tumor tissue in lung cancer. No cell sorting was done before RNA was extracted from the tissue. A modified ARM-PCR protocol with three rounds of nested PCR amplified TCRbeta. MiXCR was run by TCRdb on the multiplex PCR reads, yielding one entry per CDR3 protein. In the table there are tens of thousands of distinct CDR3 sequences, roughly 72% of which are singletons. The sample comprised lung tumor tissue. Receptors were obtained from a woman aged 40 to 50 with non-small cell lung cancer.

For this clonotype: One end of the junction fails to match germline, which may point to a read error. The CDR3: CAVSVDRNNQPQHF. The DNA for the CDR3 is TGTGCCGTCAGTGTCGACAGAAACAATCAGCCCCAGCATTTT. The chain uses TRBV10-3 and TRBJ1-5, with D maybe TRBD1 (5 bases). Germline V lookup: CDR1 ENHRY, CDR2 SYGVKD. CDR3 size: 14 residues.

The chain combines TRBV20-1 with TRBJ2-7, with no clear D. Germline lookup yields CDR1 DFQATT and CDR2 SNEGSKA (reference sequence). This CDR3 is built from 13 residues. CDR3 nucleotides: TGCAGCCTCCCCCCTGTAGCCGGGCGGGAGCAGTACTTC. This sequence encodes CSLPPVAGREQYF.

On this clonotype: A read error is possible here, since a much larger clone lies one base away. CDR3 amino acids: CASSFLTCSSGETQYF. The CDR3 DNA reads TGTGCCAGCAGTTTTCTAACCTGTAGTTCGGGAGAGACCCAGTACTTC. V gene TRBV28 combines with J gene TRBJ2-5, with unresolved D. V was cut by 3 bases and J by 4 bases, with 18 bases left in between. The V gene's germline CDR1 is MDHEN and CDR2 SYDVKM. The CDR3 has 16 amino acids. Drawing the rest from reference TRBV28 and TRBJ2-5, the complete variable domain is DVKVTQSSRYLVKRTGEKVFLECVQDMDHENMFWYRQDPGLGLRLIYFSYDVKMKEKGDIPEGYSVSREKKERFSLILESASTNQTSMYLCASSFLTCSSGETQYFGPGTRLLVL.

Points on this clonotype: A junction boundary mismatches the germline segment, possibly from a read error. The chain couples TRBV5-1 to TRBJ1-3, with D uncertain. The CDR3 has 18 amino acids. Germline lookup yields CDR1 SGHRS and CDR2 YFSETQ. CDR3 nucleotides: TGCGCCAGGAGCTTGTCCCCGGGTGGGTTGACTTCTGGAAACACCATATATTTT. Its translation: CARSLSPGGLTSGNTIYF. Using reference TRBV5-1 and TRBJ1-3 for the parts outside the CDR3, the full variable domain is KAGVTQTPRYLIKTRGQQVTLSCSPISGHRSVSWYQQTPGQGLQFLFEYFSETQRNKGNFPGRFSGRQFSNSRSEMNVSTLELGDSALYLCARSLSPGGLTSGNTIYFGEGSWLTVV.

Turning to this clonotype: An end of the junction does not agree with germline; a read error may underlie this. The rearrangement joins TRBV11-3 to TRBJ2-7, with D possibly being TRBD1 or TRBD2 (6 bases each). CDR1 and CDR2 (germline): SGHNT, YENEEA. The CDR3 sequence is 14 residues long. This chain's CDR3 is CASSHLGGSYEQYF. Here the CDR3 DNA reads TGTGCCAGCAGCCACCTAGGGGGGTCCTACGAGCAATACTTC.

The J gene is TRBJ2-3, the V gene TRBV2; D might be TRBD2 (5 bases). CDR3 length: 14 residues. Germline V gene lookup returns CDR1 SNHLY and CDR2 FYNNEI. V was pared by 4 bases and J by 2 bases, with 10 bases between. In DNA, the CDR3 is TGTGCCAGCAGTGCTAGAGGGCTCACAGATACGCAGTATTTT. Its translation: CASSARGLTDTQYF.

This clonotype was counted between two and nine times. A much bigger clone sits one base away, suggesting this may be a read error. This chain links TRBV12-3 or TRBV12-4 with TRBJ1-2; no reliable D call. The CDR3 sequence is 15 residues long. The ends were cut back, 3 bases at V and 3 bases at J, with 14 bases in the middle. Here the CDR3 DNA reads TGTGCCAGCAGTTTTACCGGGCCGCGGGACTATGGCTACACCTTC. As protein: CASSFTGPRDYGYTF.

V is TRBV15 and J is TRBJ2-7, with D perhaps TRBD2 (5 bases). The V and J ends lost 8 bases and 0 bases respectively, with 11 bases between them. The CDR3 totals 13 residues. Germline-derived CDR1 and CDR2 are LNHNV and YYDKDF (reference sequence). The CDR3 DNA follows: TGTGCCACCGAGGGCCCCAGCTCCTACGAGCAGTACTTC. It codes for CATEGPSSYEQYF.

This clonotype is labeled medium-sized (0.01 to 0.1%). This chain joins TRBV11-2 and TRBJ2-3; the D gene could be TRBD1 or TRBD2 (5 bases each). Germline-derived CDR1 and CDR2 are SGHAT and FQNNGV. V shed 5 bases and J shed 2 bases, with 20 bases lying between them. The length of the CDR3 is 17 residues. The CDR3 loop is CASSRLIGAGSTDTQYF. In nucleotides, the CDR3 is TGTGCCAGCAGCCGCCTTATAGGGGCGGGTTCCACAGATACGCAGTATTTT.